Listed below are T cell receptor beta chains from one sample, sequenced in a study of blood T cell repertoires in COVID-19. TCRdb keeps only in-frame clones here, not all; method: immunoSEQ multiplex PCR. The sample yields fewer than 250,000 clones, 70% to 90% seen once. The material sequenced was peripheral blood. These receptors came from a man in his sixties with COVID-19, enrolled during active disease. Both conserved end residues are part of each CDR3. The order of the fields is CDR3 DNA, CDR3 protein, D gene, clone size, J gene, V gene. A D gene is named only where the DNA matches it firmly. A clone size is listed for some rows: how often the clone was seen (once, few, many), or a class if it is expanded.

TGTGCCAGCAGCGTAACTAGCGGGAGCGCCGATTTCCAAGAGACCCAGTACTTC,CASSVTSGSADFQETQYF,TRBD2,.,TRBJ2-5,TRBV9
TGTGCCAGCAGTGAACGGTTACAGAGGGTTAATTCACCCCTCCACTTT,CASSERLQRVNSPLHF,.,.,TRBJ1-6,TRBV2
TGTGCCATCAGTGAGTCAGGGGGCAATCAGCCCCAGCATTTT,CAISESGGNQPQHF,.,.,TRBJ1-5,TRBV10-3
TGTGCCAGCAGATCTGACAGGGGGCCCTCACCCCTCCACTTT,CASRSDRGPSPLHF,TRBD1,.,TRBJ1-6,TRBV6-5
TGTGCCACCCGACAAATTACCGGGGAGCTGTTTTTT,CATRQITGELFF,.,.,TRBJ2-2,TRBV6-5
TGCAGCCCCCGACGGAGTGTGAACACTGAAGCTTTCTTT,CSPRRSVNTEAFF,.,.,TRBJ1-1,TRBV29-1
TGTGCCAGCAGCCTAGCCCCGGGACAGAACTATGGCTACACCTTC,CASSLAPGQNYGYTF,TRBD1,few,TRBJ1-2,TRBV9
TGTGCCAGCAGCCAATTCGGCGGTGGCACTGAAGCTTTCTTT,CASSQFGGGTEAFF,.,.,TRBJ1-1,TRBV3-1/TRBV3-2
TGTGCCAGCAGCGTAGAGCCCTACAGGGACGAGCAGTACTTC,CASSVEPYRDEQYF,.,.,TRBJ2-7,TRBV9
TGTGCCAGCAGCTTAGGTGCAGGGGGTGTCTATGGCTACACCTTC,CASSLGAGGVYGYTF,TRBD1,once,TRBJ1-2,TRBV7-2
TGTGCCAGCAGCGTTCAGACAGGGAACGATTCACCCCTCCACTTT,CASSVQTGNDSPLHF,TRBD1,.,TRBJ1-6,TRBV9
TGCGCCAGCAGCTTGGAAGGGGGCGGCAATCAGCCCCAGCATTTT,CASSLEGGGNQPQHF,TRBD1,few,TRBJ1-5,TRBV5-1
TGTGCCACCAGCAGAGCGGGAGCCTCCTACAATGAGCAGTTCTTC,CATSRAGASYNEQFF,.,few,TRBJ2-1,TRBV15
TGTGCCATCAGTCTGGGAGGGGGTCAAGAGACCCAGTACTTC,CAISLGGGQETQYF,.,.,TRBJ2-5,TRBV10-3
TGTGCCAGCAGTCCCAGGGGGAGTACTGGAAACACCATATATTTT,CASSPRGSTGNTIYF,TRBD1,.,TRBJ1-3,TRBV6-2/TRBV6-3
TGCGCCAGCAGCGGGGGACAGGGGCCTCTCTCCGAGCAGTACTTC,CASSGGQGPLSEQYF,TRBD1,.,TRBJ2-7,TRBV5-1